The TCR beta chain under discussion was sequenced for a study of OX40 agonist ivuxolimab in advanced cancers. Study-wide background: The eligibility criteria allowed prior anti-PD-1, anti-PD-L1 or anti-CTLA-4 therapy, and approximately 42% had some. Two patients with cutaneous melanoma and one with hepatocellular carcinoma, three in total, showed partial responses.

Study-wide findings and caveats: There were, on average, more expanded clones in CD8+ T cells than in CD4+. Among expanded peripheral T cells, antigen specificity went undetermined.

Details on this clone: Antigen specificity is unknown.

Sequenced by immunoSEQ multiplex PCR; TCRdb stores in-frame clones only, minus some. The table lists about 59,000 clones, over 75% of them singletons. CDR3 length equals 14 residues. Between the trimmed V and J ends, which lost 4 bases and 2 bases, there was a span of 10 bases. Germline values: CDR1 SGHRS, CDR2 YFSETQ. The rearrangement links TRBV5-1 to TRBJ1-3, with D unresolved. The source of this sequence is an adult with an advanced solid tumor such as melanoma, head and neck, liver or kidney cancer. The input for sequencing was CD4+ or CD8+ T cells sorted from blood, taken in a trial of the OX40 agonist ivuxolimab. CDR3 protein: CASSGGGTGNTIYF. For the CDR3, the DNA is TGCGCCAGCAGCGGCGGAGGGACTGGAAACACCATATATTTT.